The subject of this entry is one T cell receptor (beta chain). Antigen specificity is unknown. The data belong to a study of persistence of HIV-infected CD4 T cells. Study-wide points: Rare CMV-responding cells carrying HIV-1 proviruses were not analyzed separately for TCR.

Nonspecific anti-CD3/anti-CD28 bead stimulation represents the broad CD4+ T cell repertoire. CD4+ T cells upregulating both CD40 ligand and CD69 were sorted as responding cells. Plasma HIV-1 RNA stayed below 50 copies/mL for at least 4 years. Germline V gene data show CDR1 as SQVTM and CDR2 as ANQGSEA. This CDR3 has 14 amino acids. V was pared by 2 bases and J by 9 bases, with 20 bases between. The libraries were made with immunoSEQ version 4 in survey mode. Genomic DNA was diluted to 9 to 10 ng/uL, up to roughly 1 ug per sample. The protocol was immunoSEQ multiplex PCR, while the TCRdb copy is restricted to in-frame clones and leaves out a portion. The sample records approximately 44,000 clones, roughly 90% being singletons.

The clonotype was recovered from an adult man with HIV who was CMV-seropositive. Source: CD4+ T cells sorted from PBMCs after approximately 19-hour stimulation, taken from a patient who received antiretroviral therapy. The chain recombines TRBV29-1 with TRBJ2-7; tentatively, D is TRBD2 (6 bases). The CDR3 loop reads CSVELTPGPEGQYF. In DNA form, the CDR3 reads TGCAGCGTTGAACTTACCCCAGGGCCGGAGGGGCAGTACTTC.